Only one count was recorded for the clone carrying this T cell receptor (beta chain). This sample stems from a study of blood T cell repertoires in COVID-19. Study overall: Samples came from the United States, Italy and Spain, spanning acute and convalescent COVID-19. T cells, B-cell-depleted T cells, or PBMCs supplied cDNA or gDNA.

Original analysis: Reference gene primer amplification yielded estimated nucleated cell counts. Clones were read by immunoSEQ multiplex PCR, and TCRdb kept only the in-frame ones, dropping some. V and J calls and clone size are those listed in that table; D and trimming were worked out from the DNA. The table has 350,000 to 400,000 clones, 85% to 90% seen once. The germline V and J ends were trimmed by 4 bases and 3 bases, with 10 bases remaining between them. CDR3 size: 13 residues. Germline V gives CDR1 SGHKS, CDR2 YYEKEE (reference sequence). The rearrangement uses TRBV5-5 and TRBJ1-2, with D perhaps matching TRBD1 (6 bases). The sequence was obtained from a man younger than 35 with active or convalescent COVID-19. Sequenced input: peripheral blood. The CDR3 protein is CASSEQGDYGYTF. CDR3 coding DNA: TGTGCCAGCAGCGAACAGGGAGACTATGGCTACACCTTC.